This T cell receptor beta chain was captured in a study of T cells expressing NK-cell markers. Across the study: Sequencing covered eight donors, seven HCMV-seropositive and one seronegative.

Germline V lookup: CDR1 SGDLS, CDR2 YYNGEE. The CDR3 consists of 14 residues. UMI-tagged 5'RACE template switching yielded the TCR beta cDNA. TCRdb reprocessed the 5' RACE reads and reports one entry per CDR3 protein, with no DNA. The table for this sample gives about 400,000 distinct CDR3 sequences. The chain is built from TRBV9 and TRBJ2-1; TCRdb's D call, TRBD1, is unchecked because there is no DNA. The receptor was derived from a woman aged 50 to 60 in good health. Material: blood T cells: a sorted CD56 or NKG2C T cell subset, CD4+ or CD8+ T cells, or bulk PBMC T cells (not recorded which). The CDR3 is CASSGGGYSNEQFF.